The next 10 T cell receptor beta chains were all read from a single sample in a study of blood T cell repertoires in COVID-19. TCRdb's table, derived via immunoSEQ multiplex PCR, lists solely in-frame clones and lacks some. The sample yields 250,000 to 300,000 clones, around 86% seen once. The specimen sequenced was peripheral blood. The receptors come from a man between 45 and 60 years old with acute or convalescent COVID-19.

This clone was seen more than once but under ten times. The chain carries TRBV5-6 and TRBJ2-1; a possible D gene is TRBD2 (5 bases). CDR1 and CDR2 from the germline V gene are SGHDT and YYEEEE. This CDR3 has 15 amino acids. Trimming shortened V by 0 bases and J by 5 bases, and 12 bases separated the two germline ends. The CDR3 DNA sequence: TGTGCCAGCAGCTTGGACCCAGGAGGTGACAATGAGCAGTTCTTC. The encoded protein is CASSLDPGGDNEQFF.

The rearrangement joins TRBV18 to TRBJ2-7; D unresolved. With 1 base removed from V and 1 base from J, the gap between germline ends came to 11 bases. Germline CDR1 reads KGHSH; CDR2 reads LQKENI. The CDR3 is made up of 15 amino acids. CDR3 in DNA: TGTGCCAGCTCACCACGCAGGTCCAGTTCCTACGAGCAGTACTTC. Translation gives CASSPRRSSSYEQYF.

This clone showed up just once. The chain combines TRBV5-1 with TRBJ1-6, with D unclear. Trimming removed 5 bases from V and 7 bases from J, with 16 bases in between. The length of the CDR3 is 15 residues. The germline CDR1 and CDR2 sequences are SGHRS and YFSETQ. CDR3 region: CASRAAPLGNSPLHF. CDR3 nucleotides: TGCGCCAGCAGGGCGGCCCCCCTCGGGAATTCACCCCTCCACTTT.

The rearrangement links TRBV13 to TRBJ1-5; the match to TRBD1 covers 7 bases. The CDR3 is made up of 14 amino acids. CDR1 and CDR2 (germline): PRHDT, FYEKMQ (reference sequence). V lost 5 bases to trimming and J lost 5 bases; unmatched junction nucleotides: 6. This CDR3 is CASSRGQSHQPQHF. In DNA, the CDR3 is TGTGCCAGCAGCCGGGGACAGAGCCATCAGCCCCAGCATTTT.

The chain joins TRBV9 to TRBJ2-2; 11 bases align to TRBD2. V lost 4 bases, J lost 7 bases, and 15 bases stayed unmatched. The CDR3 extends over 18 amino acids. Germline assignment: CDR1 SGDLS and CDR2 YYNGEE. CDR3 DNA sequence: TGTGCCAGCAGCTTTACACCCCTAGCGGGGGGCCCGGGCGGGGAGCTGTTTTTT. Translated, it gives CASSFTPLAGGPGGELFF.

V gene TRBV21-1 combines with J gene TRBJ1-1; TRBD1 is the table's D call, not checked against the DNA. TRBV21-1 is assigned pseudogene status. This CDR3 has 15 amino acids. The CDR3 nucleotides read TGTGCCAGCAGCGCCCTTGGCAGGGGTTTCACTGAAGCTTTCTTT. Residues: CASSALGRGFTEAFF.

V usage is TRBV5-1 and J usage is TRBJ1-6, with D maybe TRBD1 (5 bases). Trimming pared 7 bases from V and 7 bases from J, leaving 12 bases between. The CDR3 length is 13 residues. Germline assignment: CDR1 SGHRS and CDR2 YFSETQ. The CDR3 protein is CASRPAGNSPLHF. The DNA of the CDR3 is TGCGCCAGCCGCCCTGCAGGGAATTCACCCCTCCACTTT. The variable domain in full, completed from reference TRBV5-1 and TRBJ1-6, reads KAGVTQTPRYLIKTRGQQVTLSCSPISGHRSVSWYQQTPGQGLQFLFEYFSETQRNKGNFPGRFSGRQFSNSRSEMNVSTLELGDSALYLCASRPAGNSPLHFGNGTRLTVT.

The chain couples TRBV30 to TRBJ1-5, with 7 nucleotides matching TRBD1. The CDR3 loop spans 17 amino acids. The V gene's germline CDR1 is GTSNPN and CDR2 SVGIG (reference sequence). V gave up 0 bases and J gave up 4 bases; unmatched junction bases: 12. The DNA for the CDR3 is TGTGCCTGGAGTGTACCTCTCGGGACAGCGTTTAATCAGCCCCAGCATTTT. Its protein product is CAWSVPLGTAFNQPQHF.

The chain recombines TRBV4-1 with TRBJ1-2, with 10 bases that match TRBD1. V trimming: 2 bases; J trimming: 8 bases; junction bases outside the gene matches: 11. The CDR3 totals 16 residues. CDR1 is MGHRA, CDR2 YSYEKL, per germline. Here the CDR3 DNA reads TGCGCCAGCAGCCAACCCGGGACAGGGGTTATGGAAGGCTACACCTTC. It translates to CASSQPGTGVMEGYTF.

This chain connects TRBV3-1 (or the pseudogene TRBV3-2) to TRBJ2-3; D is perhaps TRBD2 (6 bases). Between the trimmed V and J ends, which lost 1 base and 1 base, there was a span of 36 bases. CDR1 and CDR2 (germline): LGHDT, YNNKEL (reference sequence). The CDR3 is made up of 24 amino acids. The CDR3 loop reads CASSQVPGVGTREDKPFRTDTQYF. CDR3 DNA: TGTGCCAGCAGCCAAGTGCCCGGGGTAGGGACCAGGGAGGACAAACCATTCCGCACAGATACGCAGTATTTT.